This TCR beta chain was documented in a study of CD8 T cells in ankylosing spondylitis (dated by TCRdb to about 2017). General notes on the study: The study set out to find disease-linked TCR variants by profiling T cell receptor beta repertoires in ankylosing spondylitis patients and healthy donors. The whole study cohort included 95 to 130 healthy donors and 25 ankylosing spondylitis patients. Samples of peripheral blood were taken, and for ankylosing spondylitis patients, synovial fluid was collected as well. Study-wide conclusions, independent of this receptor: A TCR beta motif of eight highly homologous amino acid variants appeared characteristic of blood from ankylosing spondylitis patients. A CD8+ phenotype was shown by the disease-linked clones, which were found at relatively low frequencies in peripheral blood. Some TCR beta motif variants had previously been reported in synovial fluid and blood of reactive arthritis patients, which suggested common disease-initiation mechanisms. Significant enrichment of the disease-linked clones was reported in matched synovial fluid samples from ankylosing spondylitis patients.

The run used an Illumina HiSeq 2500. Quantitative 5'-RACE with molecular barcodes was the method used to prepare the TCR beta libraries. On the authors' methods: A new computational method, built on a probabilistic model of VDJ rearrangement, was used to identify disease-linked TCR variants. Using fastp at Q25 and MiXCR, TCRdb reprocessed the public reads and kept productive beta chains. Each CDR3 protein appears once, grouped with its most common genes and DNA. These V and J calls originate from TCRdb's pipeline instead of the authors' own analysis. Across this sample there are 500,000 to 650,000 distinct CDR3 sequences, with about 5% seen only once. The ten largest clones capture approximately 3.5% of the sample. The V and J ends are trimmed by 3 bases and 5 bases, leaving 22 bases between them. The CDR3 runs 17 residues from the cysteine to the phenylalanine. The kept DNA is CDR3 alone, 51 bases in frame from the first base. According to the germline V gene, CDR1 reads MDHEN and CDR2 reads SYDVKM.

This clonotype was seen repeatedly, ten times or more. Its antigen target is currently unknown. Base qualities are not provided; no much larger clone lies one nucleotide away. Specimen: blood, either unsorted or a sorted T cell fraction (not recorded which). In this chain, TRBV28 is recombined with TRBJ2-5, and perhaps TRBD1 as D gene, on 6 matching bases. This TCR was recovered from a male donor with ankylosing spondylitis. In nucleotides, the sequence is TGTGCCAGCAGTTTCCCTTGGGCAGGGGACCTCCGGGAGACCCAGTACTTC. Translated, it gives CASSFPWAGDLRETQYF.